The 8 T cell receptor beta chains reported below all come from one sample, sequenced in a study of control samples from healthy donors and cancer patients (dated by TCRdb to 2020 to 2021). The method was the immunoSEQ multiplex PCR assay. The table was pulled from immuneACCESS by TCRdb, which kept in-frame rearrangements only. Such tables lose some clones; where checked, under half of the loss comes from unresolved V genes, and the rest has no known cause. The sample table contains tens of thousands of clones; only one count was recorded for roughly 91% of them. The ten most abundant clones make up approximately 14% of the sample. Material: blood. The receptors derive from a man under 40 in good health.

The rearrangement uses TRBV3-1 (or the pseudogene TRBV3-2) and TRBJ2-1; TRBD2 agrees at 12 bases. There are 16 residues in the CDR3. The V and J ends lost 1 base and 6 bases, in that order; junction bases with no gene match: 4. CDR1 LGHDT and CDR2 YNNKEL come from the germline V gene (reference sequence). The CDR3 is CASSQAPSGGGNEQFF. In DNA, the CDR3 is TGTGCCAGCAGCCAAGCCCCTAGCGGGGGGGGCAATGAGCAGTTCTTC.

Points on this clone: The junction and the germline gene differ at one end; a read error may be behind it. The chain joins TRBV7-7 to TRBJ2-2; 8 nucleotides agree with TRBD2. The CDR3 totals 16 residues. Germline CDR1 SSHAT, CDR2 FNYEAQ (reference sequence). The DNA of the CDR3 is TGTGCTAGCAGCTTATCCTATGCGGGAGGTGCCGGGGAGCTGTTTTTT. Amino acid sequence: CASSLSYAGGAGELFF.

V and J are TRBV12-5 and TRBJ2-7; 11 bases are a match to TRBD1. The V segment lost 6 bases and the J segment 6 bases; nucleotides outside the gene matches: 7. CDR1 LGHNT and CDR2 FRNRAP come from the germline V gene. The CDR3 runs 14 residues. This CDR3 reads CASGSGTGGGEQYF. Written as DNA, the CDR3 is TGTGCTAGTGGCTCAGGGACAGGGGGTGGCGAGCAGTACTTC. Supplemented by reference TRBV12-5 and TRBJ2-7, the full variable domain reads DARVTQTPRHKVTEMGQEVTMRCQPILGHNTVFWYRQTMMQGLELLAYFRNRAPLDDSGMPKDRFSAEMPDATLATLKIQPSEPRDSAVYFCASGSGTGGGEQYFGPGTRLTVT.

The J gene is TRBJ2-2, the V gene TRBV25-1; 11 nucleotides line up with TRBD2. Trimming cost V 2 bases and J 10 bases; bases outside gene matches: 6. CDR1 is MGHDK and CDR2 is SYGVNS in the germline V gene. The CDR3 is 15 amino acids. CDR3 sequence reads: CASSEDRTSGSELFF. In DNA form, the CDR3 reads TGTGCCAGCAGTGAAGACAGGACTAGCGGGTCGGAGCTGTTTTTT. Filled out from reference TRBV25-1 and TRBJ2-2, the complete variable domain reads EADIYQTPRYLVIGTGKKITLECSQTMGHDKMYWYQQDPGMELHLIHYSYGVNSTEKGDLSSESTVSRIRTEHFPLTLESARPSHTSQYLCASSEDRTSGSELFFGEGSRLTVL.

This clone has a single count. CDR3 region: CASTNLRGSTEAFF. CDR3 nucleotide sequence: TGTGCCAGCACTAATCTCCGAGGGAGCACTGAAGCTTTCTTT. This chain connects TRBV6-5 to TRBJ1-1; D is uncertain. The germline CDR1 and CDR2 sequences are MNHEY and SVGAGI. V lost 7 bases and J lost 4, with 16 bases in between. This CDR3 comprises 14 residues.

The chain combines TRBV19 with TRBJ1-1; 7 nucleotides align to TRBD1. This CDR3 is built from 13 residues. Germline CDR1 and CDR2: LNHDA and SQIVND (reference sequence). The ends lost 7 bases at V and 2 bases at J; junction bases unmatched: 4. The CDR3 bases are TGTGCCAGTATGGGGACAGTTAACACTGAAGCTTTCTTT. Encoded protein: CASMGTVNTEAFF.

This clone was counted a single time. The chain recombines TRBV7-9 with TRBJ1-6, with 9 positions matching TRBD1. In germline, CDR1 is SEHNR, CDR2 FQNEAQ (reference sequence). This CDR3 comprises 15 residues. V was pared by 5 bases and J by 10 bases, with 9 bases of the junction left unmatched. The CDR3 sequence: CASSAPGTGTSPLHF. The CDR3, as DNA: TGTGCCAGCAGCGCCCCCGGGACAGGGACATCACCCCTCCACTTT.

V gene TRBV27 combines with J gene TRBJ2-2; TRBD2 matches 14 bases. The V gene's germline CDR1 is MNHEY and CDR2 SMNVEV (reference sequence). There are 16 residues in the CDR3. V gave up 7 bases and J gave up 0 bases; unmatched junction bases: 1. DNA of the CDR3: TGTGCCAGCACGGGACTAGCGGGAGCGAACACCGGGGAGCTGTTTTTT. Translated: CASTGLAGANTGELFF.